This T cell receptor (beta chain) came from a study of blood T cell repertoires in COVID-19. In the study overall: Samples came from the United States, Italy and Spain, spanning acute and convalescent COVID-19. T cells, B-cell-depleted T cells, or PBMCs provided the cDNA or gDNA that served as material.

Germline V gives CDR1 SGHDT, CDR2 YYEEEE. This CDR3 region has 16 residues. The junction had 3 bases not matched to a gene; V was cut back by 2 bases and J by 3 bases. Authors' methods: Reference gene primer amplification gave nucleated cell count estimates. Clones were sequenced by immunoSEQ multiplex PCR, and TCRdb holds only the in-frame ones, with some missing. For V, J and clone size, that table is used; D and trimming come from the DNA. The sample records 160,000 or so clones, about four fifths being singletons. The chain is built from TRBV5-6 and TRBJ2-2; 11 bases line up with TRBD2. This clonotype was sampled from a man aged 60 to 75 with active or convalescent COVID-19. Specimen: peripheral blood. The CDR3 reads CASSLRTSGYTGELFF. CDR3 DNA: TGTGCCAGCAGCTTACGGACTAGCGGGTACACCGGGGAGCTGTTTTTT.